The clone carrying this T cell receptor (beta chain) has a count of ten or more. Its matching antigen is unknown. Sample time point: newly diagnosed GD, antithyroid drugs for less than 3 months. Making the TCR library involved RNA that had been extracted from PBMCs. By American Thyroid Association guidelines, Graves' disease was diagnosed in the cohort. Xi'an, China, was home to the endocrinology department that provided patients. The data belong to a study of regulatory T cells in long-lasting Graves disease. Study findings and constraints: Persistent disease exhibited a predilection for TRBV28, TRBJ1-2 and TRBJ2-5.

Combining iRepertoire HTBI primers with Arm-PCR of CDR3 regions, the authors built TCR beta libraries. One entry per CDR3 protein, called by TCRdb with MiXCR from the multiplex PCR reads. The sample consists of approximately 470,000 distinct CDR3 sequences, roughly 16% of them appearing once. This CDR3 has 15 residues. V lost 5 bases and J 0 bases, leaving 14 bases between the germline ends. Germline lookup yields CDR1 MDHEN and CDR2 SYDVKM. This sample was shared with a second study, whose subject was T cells in Graves' hyperthyroidism and ophthalmopathy.

The sequenced sample was peripheral blood mononuclear cells (PBMCs), obtained at new diagnosis, from a patient treated with antithyroid drugs. The chain employs TRBV28 and TRBJ2-7; D unresolved. The TCR sequence derives from a man aged 40-55 years with Graves disease. Here the CDR3 reads CASSLILASSYEQYF. CDR3 DNA sequence: TGTGCCAGCAGTCTGATTCTGGCGAGCTCCTACGAGCAGTACTTC.